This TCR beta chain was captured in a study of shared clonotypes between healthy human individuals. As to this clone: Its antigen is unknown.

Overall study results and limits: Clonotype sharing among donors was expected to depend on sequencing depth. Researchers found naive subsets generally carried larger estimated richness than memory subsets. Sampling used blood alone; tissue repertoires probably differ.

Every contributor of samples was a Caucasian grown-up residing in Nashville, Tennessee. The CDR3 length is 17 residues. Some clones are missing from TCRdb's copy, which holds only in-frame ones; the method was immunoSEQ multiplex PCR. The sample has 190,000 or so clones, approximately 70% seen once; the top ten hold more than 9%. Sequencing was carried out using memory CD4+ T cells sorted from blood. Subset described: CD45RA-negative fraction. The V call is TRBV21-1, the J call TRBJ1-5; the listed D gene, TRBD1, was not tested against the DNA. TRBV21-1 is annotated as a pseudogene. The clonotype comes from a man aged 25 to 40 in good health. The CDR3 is CASTPRVRTPSNQPQHF. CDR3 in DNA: TGTGCCAGCACCCCTAGGGTTCGGACACCTAGCAATCAGCCCCAGCATTTT.